This T cell receptor (beta chain) is drawn from a study of regulatory T cells in long-lasting Graves disease. Time point described: persistent/refractory GD, antithyroid drugs over 5 years with positive TRAb. Extracted RNA from PBMCs served as the source of the TCR library. Building of the TCR beta libraries involved iRepertoire HTBI primers and Arm-PCR of CDR3 regions. TCRdb processed the multiplex PCR reads anew with MiXCR; each CDR3 protein has one entry. The sample holds approximately 440,000 distinct CDR3 sequences, about 20% seen once. This clonotype has only one observation. Its specificity is not known. Study findings and constraints: With 2,741 shared public clonotypes, persistent patients exceeded new patients, who shared more than 750.

V was pared by 3 bases and J by 2 bases, with 5 bases between. Per the germline V gene, CDR1 is SQVTM and CDR2 is ANQGSEA. This CDR3 comprises 12 residues. Specimen: peripheral blood mononuclear cells (PBMCs), collected when the disease was refractory, from a patient treated with antithyroid drugs. This chain connects TRBV29-1 to TRBJ2-1; D not resolved. The sequence came from a female donor with Graves disease. Here the CDR3 reads CSVEATYNEQFF. In DNA, the CDR3 is TGCAGCGTTGAGGCCACCTACAATGAGCAGTTCTTC.